The entry below gives a single TCR beta chain sequence along with its context. This sample is part of a study of T cells in Graves' hyperthyroidism and ophthalmopathy. Trimming took off 1 base at V and 3 bases at J, with 12 bases between the two ends. The CDR3 consists of 14 residues. CDR1 DFQATT and CDR2 SNEGSKA come from the germline V gene (reference sequence). There were TCR beta CDR3 regions amplified from RNA transcripts. TCR CDR3 regions were first amplified by RT-PCR with HTBI primers. TCRdb re-called the multiplex PCR reads through MiXCR, storing one row per CDR3 protein. Of 360,000 or so distinct CDR3 sequences listed, 15% to 20% are singletons.

The V and J genes are TRBV20-1 and TRBJ1-1; D perhaps matches TRBD1 (5 bases). This TCR was sampled from a woman in her thirties or forties with Graves' ophthalmopathy. The sequenced material came from blood. The CDR3 loop is CSARAVGAYTEAFF. The CDR3 nucleotides read TGCAGTGCTAGAGCGGTAGGGGCCTACACTGAAGCTTTCTTT.